This TCR beta chain was captured in a study of T cells in tuberculosis. Study overall: Sequenced TCRs come from CD1B-GMM tetramer-binding T cells.

Germline CDR1 reads MGHDK; CDR2 reads SYGVNS. The V and J ends lost 7 bases and 4 bases respectively, with 14 bases between them. The CDR3 totals 14 residues. Produced via immunoSEQ multiplex PCR; TCRdb's table is partial and in-frame only. This table holds 30,000 to 40,000 clones, 95% to 97% found once. As for this clone: Its target is not known.

Points from the study as a whole: Shorter CDR3-alpha in active tuberculosis partly drove smaller distances.

The chain recombines TRBV25-1 with TRBJ1-5; D ambiguous. The source of this sequence is a donor between 5 and 29 years old with latent tuberculosis or without tuberculosis infection. The sequenced sample consisted of PBMCs. The CDR3 here is CASTGWGPNQPQHF. The DNA of the CDR3 is TGTGCCAGCACGGGGTGGGGTCCTAATCAGCCCCAGCATTTT. The complete variable domain, with remaining parts taken from reference TRBV25-1 and TRBJ1-5, reads EADIYQTPRYLVIGTGKKITLECSQTMGHDKMYWYQQDPGMELHLIHYSYGVNSTEKGDLSSESTVSRIRTEHFPLTLESARPSHTSQYLCASTGWGPNQPQHFGDGTRLSIL.